A single sample is the source of the 18 T cell receptor beta chains below, sequenced in a study of siplizumab effects on memory and regulatory T cells. Assay used: immunoSEQ multiplex PCR; TCRdb lists only in-frame clones, some missing. The data hold some 100,000 clones, with approximately 94% observed a single time. The sequenced sample consisted of Tregs sorted from blood. These receptors were collected from a human donor in good health.

This chain uses TRBV7-9 with TRBJ1-2, with 7 bases that match TRBD1. The CDR3 has 12 amino acids. CDR1 and CDR2 (germline): SEHNR, FQNEAQ (reference sequence). V dropped 5 bases and J dropped 8; count of bases not matched to a gene: 5. For the CDR3, the DNA is TGTGCCAGCAGCACAAGAGGGGGCGGCTACACCTTC. Translated, it gives CASSTRGGGYTF.

The chain carries TRBV7-6 and TRBJ2-1; 10 bases are a match to TRBD2. Germline assignment: CDR1 SGHVS and CDR2 FNYEAQ. The V gene end was trimmed by 2 bases and the J gene end by 0 bases; junction bases not matched to a gene: 10. This CDR3 is 19 amino acids long. The CDR3 here is CASSLRRTSGHLSYNEQFF. In DNA, the CDR3 is TGTGCCAGCAGCTTAAGACGGACTAGCGGACACCTCTCCTACAATGAGCAGTTCTTC.

The count of this clone is one. The genes are TRBV19 and TRBJ2-1; 12 nucleotides match TRBD2. The CDR3 is 15 amino acids. V shed 7 bases, J shed 9 bases, and the junction held 10 bases outside the gene matches. The germline V gene has CDR1 LNHDA and CDR2 SQIVND (reference sequence). The CDR3, as DNA: TGTGCCAGTACCAGACTAGCGGGAGTGGGGGGTGAGCAGTTCTTC. Its translation is CASTRLAGVGGEQFF.

V usage is TRBV9 and J usage is TRBJ2-3; perhaps TRBD2 as D (5 bases). Trimming cost V 4 bases and J 0 bases, with 15 bases left between them. Germline lookup yields CDR1 SGDLS and CDR2 YYNGEE. The CDR3 contains 16 residues. CDR3: CASSPNSVLSTDTQYF. CDR3 coding DNA: TGTGCCAGCAGCCCGAATAGCGTTCTTAGCACAGATACGCAGTATTTT. Full variable domain (missing parts from reference TRBV9 and TRBJ2-3): DSGVTQTPKHLITATGQRVTLRCSPRSGDLSVYWYQQSLDQGLQFLIQYYNGEERAKGNILERFSAQQFPDLHSELNLSSLELGDSALYFCASSPNSVLSTDTQYFGPGTRLTVL.

This sequence joins TRBV7-9 and TRBJ2-3, with TRBD2 matching over 7 bases. The CDR3 covers 16 residues. Germline V gene sequence: CDR1 SEHNR, CDR2 FQNEAQ (reference sequence). The junction had 6 bases not matched to a gene; V was cut back by 3 bases and J by 0 bases. The CDR3 loop is CASSFSGGVSTDTQYF. CDR3 DNA: TGTGCCAGCAGCTTTTCGGGGGGAGTTAGCACAGATACGCAGTATTTT.

This clone has only one observation. The genes are TRBV28 and TRBJ1-1; 7 bases match TRBD1. V was pared by 6 bases and J by 0 bases, with 10 bases of the junction left unmatched. Per the germline V gene, CDR1 is MDHEN and CDR2 is SYDVKM. The CDR3 loop spans 16 amino acids. The DNA for the CDR3 is TGTGCCAGCAGAACGACCGGGGACAGAATGAACACTGAAGCTTTCTTT. It codes for CASRTTGDRMNTEAFF. The full variable domain, completed using reference TRBV28 and TRBJ1-1, is DVKVTQSSRYLVKRTGEKVFLECVQDMDHENMFWYRQDPGLGLRLIYFSYDVKMKEKGDIPEGYSVSREKKERFSLILESASTNQTSMYLCASRTTGDRMNTEAFFGQGTRLTVV.

The rearrangement joins TRBV19 to TRBJ2-7; unclear D gene. The ends were cut back, 8 bases at V and 2 bases at J, with 13 bases in the middle. CDR3 length equals 13 residues. Germline CDR1 and CDR2: LNHDA and SQIVND (reference sequence). CDR3 nucleotide sequence: TGTGCCAGTTCAGATGTAGGGCCCTACGAGCAGTACTTC. Its translation is CASSDVGPYEQYF. The full variable domain, with the rest looked up from reference TRBV19 and TRBJ2-7, is DGGITQSPKYLFRKEGQNVTLSCEQNLNHDAMYWYRQDPGQGLRLIYYSQIVNDFQKGDIAEGYSVSREKKESFPLTVTSAQKNPTAFYLCASSDVGPYEQYFGPGTRLTVT.

The sample holds one count of this clone. This rearrangement joins TRBV7-3 to TRBJ2-3; 9 bases line up with TRBD1. V shed 1 base, J shed 5 bases, and the junction held 10 bases outside the gene matches. Germline V CDR1 and CDR2: SGHTA, FQGTGA. The CDR3 is 17 residues long. In DNA form, the CDR3 reads TGTGCCAGCAGCTTAATAGAGTCGGGACAGGGTGTAGATACGCAGTATTTT. It specifies CASSLIESGQGVDTQYF.

The rearrangement joins TRBV5-1 to TRBJ1-5, with D unclear. This CDR3 is 15 amino acids long. The germline V gene has CDR1 SGHRS and CDR2 YFSETQ. Trimming shortened V by 0 bases and J by 4 bases, and 11 bases separated the two germline ends. This CDR3 reads CASSLAGGENQPQHF. CDR3 DNA: TGCGCCAGCAGCTTGGCGGGCGGGGAAAATCAGCCCCAGCATTTT.

This chain joins TRBV5-1 and TRBJ2-5; 10 bases are shared with TRBD2. The CDR3 spans 16 residues. Per germline, CDR1 SGHRS and CDR2 YFSETQ. Trimming at V came to 4 bases and at J to 1 base, leaving 7 bases not matched to a gene. CDR3 region: CASSIAGGRGQETQYF. The CDR3 region has the DNA TGCGCCAGCAGCATAGCGGGAGGAAGGGGCCAAGAGACCCAGTACTTC. Full variable domain (outside the CDR3, taken from reference TRBV5-1 and TRBJ2-5): KAGVTQTPRYLIKTRGQQVTLSCSPISGHRSVSWYQQTPGQGLQFLFEYFSETQRNKGNFPGRFSGRQFSNSRSEMNVSTLELGDSALYLCASSIAGGRGQETQYFGPGTRLLVL.

The genes are TRBV7-6 and TRBJ2-3; D not resolved. In germline, CDR1 is SGHVS, CDR2 FNYEAQ. CDR3 length: 15 amino acids. V dropped 5 bases and J dropped 1 base, with 13 bases sitting between them. CDR3 DNA sequence: TGTGCCAGCAGCGCTCCAGTTGAAGGCACAGATACGCAGTATTTT. Its protein product is CASSAPVEGTDTQYF.

The genes are TRBV11-3 and TRBJ2-2; 7 bases align to TRBD2. After removal of 1 base from V and 8 bases from J, the junction contained 1 base not matched to a gene. Germline V gene data show CDR1 as SGHNT and CDR2 as YENEEA. The CDR3 is 13 amino acids. CDR3 in DNA: TGTGCCAGCAGCTTAGTGGGACTAGGGGAGCTGTTTTTT. Amino acid sequence: CASSLVGLGELFF.

V gene TRBV6-1 combines with J gene TRBJ2-1, with D perhaps TRBD1 (5 bases). In germline, CDR1 is MNHNS, CDR2 SASEGT. CDR3 length equals 13 residues. Trimming cost V 7 bases and J 6 bases, with 13 bases left between them. The CDR3 spells CASKQGARNEQFF. CDR3 coding DNA: TGTGCCAGCAAGCAAGGGGCCCGCAATGAGCAGTTCTTC.

The chain uses TRBV28 and TRBJ2-1; 9 nucleotides line up with TRBD2. V was pared by 6 bases and J by 16 bases, with 10 bases of the junction left unmatched. Germline assignment: CDR1 MDHEN and CDR2 SYDVKM. This CDR3 has 12 amino acids. The CDR3 here is CASSRSGLATFF. The CDR3 nucleotides read TGTGCCAGCAGCCGTTCGGGACTAGCTACTTTCTTC.

The rearrangement joins TRBV18 to TRBJ2-5; D may be TRBD1 or TRBD2 (6 bases each). There are 17 residues in the CDR3. Trimming stripped 3 bases from V and 5 bases from J, with 22 bases between. Per the germline V gene, CDR1 is KGHSH and CDR2 is LQKENI. The chain's CDR3 is CASSPTHPSGGRETQYF. The DNA of the CDR3 is TGTGCCAGCTCACCCACCCATCCATCCGGGGGCCGGGAGACCCAGTACTTC.

V is TRBV7-9 and J is TRBJ1-6; possibly TRBD1 for D (5 bases). Trimming shortened V by 1 base and J by 10 bases, and 20 bases separated the two germline ends. Germline-derived CDR1 and CDR2 are SEHNR and FQNEAQ (reference sequence). This CDR3 comprises 17 residues. CDR3 loop: CASSLGRDSSDYSPLHF. DNA of the CDR3: TGTGCCAGCAGCTTAGGGCGGGACTCTTCGGATTACTCACCCCTCCACTTT.

This sequence joins TRBV6-5 and TRBJ1-2; 7 bases line up with TRBD1. This CDR3 has 13 residues. J lost 4 bases, V lost 2 bases, and 1 base had no gene match. Per germline, CDR1 MNHEY and CDR2 SVGAGI. CDR3 nucleotides: TGTGCCAGCAGTTACCGGGACAGCTATGGCTACACCTTC. Its translation: CASSYRDSYGYTF.

The V and J genes are TRBV28 and TRBJ2-1, with 13 bases that match TRBD2. The junction had 5 bases not matched to a gene; V was cut back by 3 bases and J by 9 bases. Germline V gene sequence: CDR1 MDHEN, CDR2 SYDVKM. This CDR3 has 15 amino acids. The CDR3 sequence is CASSFTGLAGPEQFF. CDR3 coding DNA: TGTGCCAGCAGTTTTACGGGACTAGCGGGACCTGAGCAGTTCTTC.